The 5 T cell receptor beta chains presented below share a single source sample, sequenced in a study of OX40 agonist ivuxolimab in advanced cancers. The protocol was immunoSEQ multiplex PCR, while the TCRdb copy is restricted to in-frame clones and leaves out a portion. The sample comprises fewer than 55,000 clones, roughly 77% of which are singletons, and over 0.6% rests with the top ten. Sequenced here: CD4+ or CD8+ T cells sorted from blood, sampled in a trial of the OX40 agonist ivuxolimab. Receptors were obtained from an adult with an advanced solid tumor such as melanoma, head and neck, liver or kidney cancer.

The chain uses TRBV5-1 and TRBJ1-4; D ambiguous. Germline CDR1 is SGHRS and CDR2 is YFSETQ. The CDR3 totals 15 residues. Trimming cost V 4 bases and J 0 bases, with 10 bases left between them. The CDR3 here is CASSPITSTNEKLFF. CDR3 bases: TGCGCCAGCAGCCCGATCACCTCAACTAATGAAAAACTGTTTTTT.

The J gene is TRBJ2-3, the V gene TRBV2, with a weak D call TRBD1 (6 bases). With 6 bases removed from V and 1 base from J, the gap between germline ends came to 11 bases. This CDR3 spans 14 amino acids. CDR1 and CDR2 (germline): SNHLY, FYNNEI. The CDR3 sequence is CASRAGVGTDTQYF. In DNA, the CDR3 is TGTGCCAGCAGAGCAGGGGTAGGCACAGATACGCAGTATTTT.

The gene calls are TRBV11-2 and TRBJ2-2; D remains ambiguous. V was clipped by 2 bases and J by 7 bases, with 5 bases between them. Germline V CDR1 and CDR2: SGHAT, FQNNGV. The CDR3 covers 12 residues. The CDR3 DNA sequence: TGTGCCAGCAGCTTACATGTCGGGGAGCTGTTTTTT. Its translation is CASSLHVGELFF.

The chain combines TRBV28 with TRBJ1-2, with a tentative D call TRBD1 (5 bases). With 5 bases removed from V and 6 bases from J, the gap between germline ends came to 13 bases. Germline V gene data show CDR1 as MDHEN and CDR2 as SYDVKM. This CDR3 comprises 13 residues. The CDR3 loop is CASSPPRVDGYTF. DNA for the CDR3: TGTGCCAGCAGTCCCCCCAGGGTCGATGGCTACACCTTC.

The rearrangement uses TRBV15 and TRBJ2-4; 9 bases map to TRBD1. V shed 4 bases, J shed 5 bases, and the junction held 9 bases outside the gene matches. The germline CDR1 and CDR2 sequences are LNHNV and YYDKDF (reference sequence). This CDR3 is 16 amino acids long. CDR3 nucleotides: TGTGCCACCAGCACGCGATGGACAGGGGCCCAAAACATTCAGTACTTC. Its protein product is CATSTRWTGAQNIQYF.